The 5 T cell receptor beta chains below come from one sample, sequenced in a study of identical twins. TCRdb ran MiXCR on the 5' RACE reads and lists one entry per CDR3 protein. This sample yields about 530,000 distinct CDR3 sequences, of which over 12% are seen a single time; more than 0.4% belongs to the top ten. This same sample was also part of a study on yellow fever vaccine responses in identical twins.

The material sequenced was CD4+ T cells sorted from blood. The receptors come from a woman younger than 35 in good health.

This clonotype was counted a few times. The CDR3 sequence: CASSLSGRQETQYF. The DNA of the CDR3 is TGCGCCAGCAGCTTAAGTGGCAGACAAGAGACCCAGTACTTC. V gene TRBV5-1 combines with J gene TRBJ2-5; D uncertain. Germline CDR1 and CDR2: SGHRS and YFSETQ. V gave up 2 bases and J gave up 2 bases, with 10 bases separating them. CDR3 length: 14 residues. Based on the CDR3 plus reference TRBV5-1 and TRBJ2-5, the full variable domain is KAGVTQTPRYLIKTRGQQVTLSCSPISGHRSVSWYQQTPGQGLQFLFEYFSETQRNKGNFPGRFSGRQFSNSRSEMNVSTLELGDSALYLCASSLSGRQETQYFGPGTRLLVL.

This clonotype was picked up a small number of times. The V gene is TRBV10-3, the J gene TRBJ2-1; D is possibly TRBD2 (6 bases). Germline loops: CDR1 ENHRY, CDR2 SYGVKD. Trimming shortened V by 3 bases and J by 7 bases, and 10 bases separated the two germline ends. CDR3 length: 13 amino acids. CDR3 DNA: TGTGCCATCAGTGAAAAGGAGGGGAATGAGCAGTTCTTC. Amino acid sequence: CAISEKEGNEQFF.

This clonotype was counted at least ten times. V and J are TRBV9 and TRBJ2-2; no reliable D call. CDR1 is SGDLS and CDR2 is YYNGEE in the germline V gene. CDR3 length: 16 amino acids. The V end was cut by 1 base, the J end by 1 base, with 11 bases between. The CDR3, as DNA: TGTGCCAGCAGCGTAAGAGGACCAATGAACACCGGGGAGCTGTTTTTT. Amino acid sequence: CASSVRGPMNTGELFF.

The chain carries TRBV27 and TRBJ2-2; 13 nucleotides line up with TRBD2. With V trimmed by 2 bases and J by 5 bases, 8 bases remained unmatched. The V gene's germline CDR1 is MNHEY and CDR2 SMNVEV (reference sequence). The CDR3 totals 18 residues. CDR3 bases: TGTGCCAGCAGTTTACCGGGACTAGCGGGACAGGGTACCGGGGAGCTGTTTTTT. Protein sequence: CASSLPGLAGQGTGELFF.

Written as DNA, the CDR3 is TGCAGTGCGATGGGGGGGGGCAAAAACATTCAGTACTTC. Its protein is CSAMGGGKNIQYF. The J gene is TRBJ2-4, the V gene TRBV20-1, with 7 bases fitting TRBD2. The CDR3 covers 13 residues. Germline CDR1 is DFQATT and CDR2 is SNEGSKA (reference sequence). The junction had 5 bases not matched to a gene; V was cut back by 6 bases and J by 3 bases.